Listed here are 14 T cell receptor beta chains from one sample, sequenced in a study of neurological immune-mediated disorders. TCRdb independently ran MiXCR on the 5' RACE reads; one entry per CDR3 protein. The table lists tens of thousands of distinct CDR3 sequences, about 13% of them singletons. Material: PBMCs. The receptors here all came from a woman in her sixties with HTLV-1-associated myelopathy (HAM/TSP).

This chain links TRBV20-1 with TRBJ2-7; TRBD1 matches at 7 bases. V lost 2 bases, J lost 6 bases, and 13 bases stayed unmatched. Germline CDR1 and CDR2: DFQATT and SNEGSKA (reference sequence). CDR3 size: 15 residues. CDR3 residues: CSARIRTGPSAEQYF. The CDR3 nucleotides are TGCAGTGCTAGAATCCGGACAGGACCTAGTGCCGAGCAGTACTTC.

This clonotype was found many times. This sequence joins TRBV20-1 and TRBJ2-1, with D perhaps being TRBD1 or TRBD2 (5 bases each). The V end lost 0 bases, the J end lost 1 base, and 16 bases lay between the germline ends. The CDR3 runs to 17 residues. Germline-derived CDR1 and CDR2 are DFQATT and SNEGSKA (reference sequence). The CDR3 nucleotides are TGCAGTGCTAGAGATACTAGAGGAAGGGGATCCTACAATGAGCAGTTCTTC. It is translated as CSARDTRGRGSYNEQFF.

This clonotype was counted at least ten times. This chain joins TRBV7-9 and TRBJ2-2, with TRBD2 matching 9 bases. V was clipped by 9 bases and J by 1 base; unmatched bases: 6. This CDR3 is built from 15 residues. Germline V gene data show CDR1 as SEHNR and CDR2 as FQNEAQ (reference sequence). CDR3 DNA: TGTGCCAGACTTCCTAGCGGGGAGAACACCGGGGAGCTGTTTTTT. It encodes CARLPSGENTGELFF.

The table lists this clonotype with many counts. This chain uses TRBV20-1 with TRBJ2-3, with 7 bases aligning to TRBD2. V trimming: 2 bases; J trimming: 2 bases; junction bases outside the gene matches: 7. This CDR3 is built from 15 residues. CDR1 is DFQATT and CDR2 is SNEGSKA in the germline V gene (reference sequence). CDR3 nucleotide sequence: TGCAGTGCTAGACTAGCGGAAACTGCCACAGATACGCAGTATTTT. It specifies CSARLAETATDTQYF.

This clonotype was counted many times. The chain couples TRBV5-1 to TRBJ2-2; the D gene is possibly TRBD1 (6 bases). CDR1 is SGHRS, CDR2 YFSETQ, per germline. V lost 1 base to trimming and J lost 0 bases, with 13 bases between them. This CDR3 spans 17 amino acids. Written as DNA, the CDR3 is TGCGCCAGCAGCTTGCAACCGGGACAAACGAACACCGGGGAGCTGTTTTTT. Translating gives CASSLQPGQTNTGELFF.

This clonotype was recorded many times. The chain recombines TRBV20-1 with TRBJ2-1; 7 bases align to TRBD2. Trimming at V came to 5 bases and at J to 4 bases, leaving 8 bases not matched to a gene. Germline loops: CDR1 DFQATT, CDR2 SNEGSKA (reference sequence). The CDR3 loop spans 14 amino acids. The CDR3: CSAPTSAGYNEQFF. CDR3 nucleotide sequence: TGCAGTGCTCCAACTAGCGCCGGATACAATGAGCAGTTCTTC.

This clonotype is medium-sized (0.01 to 0.1%) within its sample. The CDR3 nucleotides are TGTGCCAGCAGATATAAACCCGGGACAGGGGTAATAGAGCAGTTCTTC. Protein sequence: CASRYKPGTGVIEQFF. This chain connects TRBV5-5 to TRBJ2-1; 10 nucleotides align to TRBD1. Trimming took 5 bases from V and 10 from J; bases not matched to a gene: 15. This CDR3 is 16 amino acids long. Germline V lookup: CDR1 SGHKS, CDR2 YYEKEE (reference sequence).

This clonotype was recorded many times. The gene calls are TRBV25-1 and TRBJ2-7; D remains unclear. The CDR3 consists of 14 residues. V was trimmed by 4 bases and J by 0 bases, leaving 10 bases between them. Germline-derived CDR1 and CDR2 are MGHDK and SYGVNS. The CDR3 here is CASSAFSASYEQYF. CDR3 nucleotide sequence: TGTGCCAGCAGTGCCTTTTCGGCCTCCTACGAGCAGTACTTC.

V gene TRBV20-1 combines with J gene TRBJ2-1; no clear D. Trimming pared 5 bases from V and 7 bases from J, leaving 6 bases between. The germline V gene has CDR1 DFQATT and CDR2 SNEGSKA (reference sequence). The CDR3 has 10 amino acids. The CDR3 nucleotides are TGCAGTGCTCCACTTAATGAGCAGTTCTTC. Translating gives CSAPLNEQFF.

This clonotype came up many times. This chain links TRBV20-1 with TRBJ1-1, with TRBD1 matching over 7 bases. The CDR3 runs 15 residues. The J segment lost 1 base and the V segment lost 1 base, leaving 6 bases of the junction unmatched. Germline V CDR1 and CDR2: DFQATT, SNEGSKA (reference sequence). This chain's CDR3 is CSARGTGLGNTEAFF. In DNA, the CDR3 is TGCAGTGCTAGAGGGACAGGCTTGGGGAACACTGAAGCTTTCTTT.

Many counts were recorded for this clonotype. The rearrangement joins TRBV12-3 or TRBV12-4 to TRBJ2-3; possibly TRBD2 for D (5 bases). V was cut by 4 bases and J by 4 bases, with 18 bases left in between. The CDR3 runs 16 residues. This chain's CDR3 is CASSSRGAPNPDTQYF. The DNA for the CDR3 is TGTGCCAGCAGTTCCCGGGGAGCCCCGAACCCAGATACGCAGTATTTT.

This clonotype appeared many times. The V and J genes are TRBV20-1 and TRBJ1-6; 9 nucleotides align to TRBD1. Germline loops: CDR1 DFQATT, CDR2 SNEGSKA (reference sequence). The CDR3 has 14 amino acids. Losses at the gene ends were 4 bases for V and 8 bases for J; bases not matched to a gene: 6. CDR3 region: CSATQQGADSPLHF. The CDR3 DNA reads TGCAGTGCTACTCAACAGGGGGCTGATTCACCCCTCCACTTT.

This clonotype was seen ten or more times. The chain joins TRBV12-3 or TRBV12-4 to TRBJ2-1; 10 positions match TRBD2. CDR3 length: 14 amino acids. V lost 5 bases and J lost 3; bases outside the gene matches: 1. Written as DNA, the CDR3 is TGTGCCAGCAGTCGGACTAGCGGCTACAATGAGCAGTTCTTC. This sequence encodes CASSRTSGYNEQFF.

For this clonotype: This may stem from a read error, because a much larger clone lies one nucleotide away. The chain uses TRBV3-1 and TRBJ1-2; D is ambiguous. This CDR3 contains 15 residues. Germline CDR1 LGHDT, CDR2 YNNKEL (reference sequence). This CDR3 reads CVSSQDRKTGYGYTF. CDR3 nucleotide sequence: TGTGTCAGCAGCCAAGATCGTAAGACGGGATATGGCTACACCTTC.